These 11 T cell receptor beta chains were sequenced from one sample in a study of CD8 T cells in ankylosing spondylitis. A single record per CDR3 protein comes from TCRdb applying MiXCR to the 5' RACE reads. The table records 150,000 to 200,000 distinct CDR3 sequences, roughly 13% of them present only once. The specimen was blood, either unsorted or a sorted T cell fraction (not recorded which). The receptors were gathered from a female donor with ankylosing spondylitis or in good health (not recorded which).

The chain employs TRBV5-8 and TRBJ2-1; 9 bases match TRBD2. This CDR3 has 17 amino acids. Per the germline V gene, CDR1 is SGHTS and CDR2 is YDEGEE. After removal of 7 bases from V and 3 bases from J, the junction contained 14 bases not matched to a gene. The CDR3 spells CASPPHSTSGVYNEQFF. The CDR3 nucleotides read TGTGCCAGCCCGCCCCATTCGACTAGCGGAGTCTACAATGAGCAGTTCTTC. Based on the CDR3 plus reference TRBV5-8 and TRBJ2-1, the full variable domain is EAGVTQSPTHLIKTRGQQATLRCSPISGHTSVYWYQQALGLGLQFLLWYDEGEERNRGNFPPRFSGRQFPNYSSELNVNALELEDSALYLCASPPHSTSGVYNEQFFGPGTRLTVL.

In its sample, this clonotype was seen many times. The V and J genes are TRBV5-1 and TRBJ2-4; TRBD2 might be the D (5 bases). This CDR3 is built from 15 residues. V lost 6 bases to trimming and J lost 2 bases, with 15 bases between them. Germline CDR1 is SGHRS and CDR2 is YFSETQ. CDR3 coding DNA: TGCGCCAGCAACTTTGATTCGGACTCCAAAAACATTCAGTACTTC. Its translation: CASNFDSDSKNIQYF.

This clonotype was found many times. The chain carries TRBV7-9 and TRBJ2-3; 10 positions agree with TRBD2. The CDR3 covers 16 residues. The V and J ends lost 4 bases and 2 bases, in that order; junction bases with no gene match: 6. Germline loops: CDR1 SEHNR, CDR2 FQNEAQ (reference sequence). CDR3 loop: CASSSRLAGLTDTQYF. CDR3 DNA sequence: TGTGCCAGCAGCTCCAGACTAGCGGGCCTCACAGATACGCAGTATTTT.

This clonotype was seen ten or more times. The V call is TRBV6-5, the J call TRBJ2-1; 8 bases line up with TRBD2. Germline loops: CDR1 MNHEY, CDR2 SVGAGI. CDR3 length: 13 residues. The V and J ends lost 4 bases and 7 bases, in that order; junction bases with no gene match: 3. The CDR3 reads CASSLTSANEQFF. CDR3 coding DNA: TGTGCCAGCAGTTTGACTAGCGCAAATGAGCAGTTCTTC.

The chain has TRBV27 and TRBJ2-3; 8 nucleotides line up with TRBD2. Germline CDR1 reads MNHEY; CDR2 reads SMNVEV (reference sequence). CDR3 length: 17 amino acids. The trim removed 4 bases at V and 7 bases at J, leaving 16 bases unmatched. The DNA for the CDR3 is TGTGCCAGCAGTTCCGGACTAGCCCGGGGGGTAGGGAATACGCAGTATTTT. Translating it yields CASSSGLARGVGNTQYF.

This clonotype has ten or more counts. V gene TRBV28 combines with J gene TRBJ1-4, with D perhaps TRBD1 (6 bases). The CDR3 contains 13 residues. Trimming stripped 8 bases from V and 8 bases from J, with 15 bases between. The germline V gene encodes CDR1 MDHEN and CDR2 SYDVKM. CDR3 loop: CASEGELKEKLFF. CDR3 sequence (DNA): TGTGCCAGCGAGGGGGAATTAAAGGAAAAACTGTTTTTT.

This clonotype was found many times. The CDR3: CASSYRAGALEQYF. CDR3 nucleotides: TGTGCCAGCAGTTACAGAGCGGGAGCTCTTGAGCAGTACTTC. The chain uses TRBV6-2 or TRBV6-3 and TRBJ2-7, with 8 bases lining up with TRBD2. V was pared by 2 bases and J by 7 bases, with 7 bases of the junction left unmatched. Germline CDR1 is MNHEY and CDR2 is SVGEGT. There are 14 residues in the CDR3.

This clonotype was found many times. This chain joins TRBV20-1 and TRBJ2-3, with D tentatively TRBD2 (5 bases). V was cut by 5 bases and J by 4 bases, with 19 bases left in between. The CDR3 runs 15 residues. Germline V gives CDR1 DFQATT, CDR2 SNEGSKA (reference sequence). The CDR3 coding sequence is TGCAGTGCTTATAGCGTACCCCTAGGGTCAGATACGCAGTATTTT. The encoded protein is CSAYSVPLGSDTQYF.

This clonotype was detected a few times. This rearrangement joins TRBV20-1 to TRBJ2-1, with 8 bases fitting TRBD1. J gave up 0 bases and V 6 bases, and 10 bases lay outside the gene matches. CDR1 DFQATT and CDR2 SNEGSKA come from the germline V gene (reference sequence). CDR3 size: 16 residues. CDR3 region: CSADQGADSSYNEQFF. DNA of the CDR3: TGCAGTGCCGACCAGGGGGCAGATAGCTCCTACAATGAGCAGTTCTTC.

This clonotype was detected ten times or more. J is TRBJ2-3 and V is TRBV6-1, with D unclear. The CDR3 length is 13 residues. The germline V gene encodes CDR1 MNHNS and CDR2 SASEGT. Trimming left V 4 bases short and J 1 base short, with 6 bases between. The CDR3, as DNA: TGTGCCAGCAGTGCTCAGCGCACAGATACGCAGTATTTT. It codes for CASSAQRTDTQYF.

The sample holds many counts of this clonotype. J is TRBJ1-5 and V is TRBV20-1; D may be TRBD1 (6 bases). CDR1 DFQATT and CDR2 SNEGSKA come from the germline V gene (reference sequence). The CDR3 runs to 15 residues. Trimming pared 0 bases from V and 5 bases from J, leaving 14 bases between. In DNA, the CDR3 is TGCAGTGCTAGAGATCGCGGGGGCGGTTATCAGCCCCAGCATTTT. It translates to CSARDRGGGYQPQHF.